This T cell receptor (beta chain) was retrieved from a study of T cell responses to AZD1222 COVID-19 vaccine. Germline CDR1 MRHNA, CDR2 SNTAGT. V gave up 0 bases and J gave up 5 bases, with 1 base separating them. The CDR3 length is 12 residues. Measured with immunoSEQ multiplex PCR; TCRdb has only the in-frame clones, and not every one. The sample lists roughly 160,000 clones, around nine tenths occurring once. V gene TRBV6-4 combines with J gene TRBJ2-2; the D is unclear. The receptor comes from an adult who received the AZD1222 COVID-19 vaccine. The sample here was peripheral blood, taken 28 days after the second AZD1222 dose. CDR3 loop: CASSDSTGELFF. The CDR3 bases are TGTGCCAGCAGTGACTCTACCGGGGAGCTGTTTTTT.